This is a list of T cell receptor beta chains from one sample in a study of cytomegalovirus exposure and HLA in healthy donors. The protocol was immunoSEQ multiplex PCR, while the TCRdb copy is restricted to in-frame clones and leaves out a portion. The sample lists roughly 130,000 clones, less than 85% occurring once. The sample taken for sequencing was PBMCs. The receptors shown here come from a man in his forties or fifties in good health and CMV-seronegative. Each CDR3 is given with its conserved first and last residue. Each record gives: V gene, clone size, J gene, CDR3 protein. Some rows mark clone size as missing; the rest say once, few, many or name a class of expanded clone.

V: TRBV30
size: .
J: TRBJ2-5
CDR3: CAWSVGRGDGETQYF

V: TRBV5-1
size: .
J: TRBJ2-3
CDR3: CASRMGQGTDTQYF

V: TRBV30
size: few
J: TRBJ1-2
CDR3: CAWNRQGGGYTF

V: TRBV5-6
size: few
J: TRBJ2-3
CDR3: CASSPETGAGTDTQYF

V: TRBV5-1
size: few
J: TRBJ1-1
CDR3: CASSVVQGEGEAFF

V: TRBV5-6
size: .
J: TRBJ2-7
CDR3: CASSHRTGRRYEQYF

V: TRBV5-4
size: .
J: TRBJ2-7
CDR3: CASSDPGQGSSYEQYF

V: TRBV2
size: few
J: TRBJ2-7
CDR3: CASSPGGTTQYF

V: TRBV6-5
size: few
J: TRBJ1-1
CDR3: CASSRGTEAFF

V: TRBV5-1
size: .
J: TRBJ2-5
CDR3: CASSAGGAQETQYF

V: TRBV5-4
size: once
J: TRBJ2-1
CDR3: CASSPGTSGVRGEQFF

V: TRBV19
size: .
J: TRBJ1-5
CDR3: CASRSHTGDQPQHF

V: TRBV7-7
size: .
J: TRBJ2-1
CDR3: CASSPGTERWTSGYNEQFF

V: TRBV28
size: few
J: TRBJ1-5
CDR3: CASRIQTGGSNQPQHF

V: TRBV6-5
size: few
J: TRBJ1-1
CDR3: CASSSQGGAEAFF

V: TRBV29-1
size: .
J: TRBJ1-5
CDR3: CSVLDRTGQPQHF

V: TRBV5-1
size: once
J: TRBJ2-1
CDR3: CASSFQTGVTYNEQFF

V: TRBV5-1
size: .
J: TRBJ1-4
CDR3: CASSITGATNEKLFF

V: TRBV10-1
size: .
J: TRBJ2-7
CDR3: CASSESGTGLYEQYF

V: TRBV6-6
size: few
J: TRBJ2-1
CDR3: CASRLAGSYNEQFF

V: TRBV2
size: .
J: TRBJ1-5
CDR3: CASSTGTGFQPQHF

V: TRBV9
size: .
J: TRBJ2-2
CDR3: CASRQANTGELFF

V: TRBV5-1
size: .
J: TRBJ2-1
CDR3: CASSLDRGSDEQFF

V: TRBV7-2
size: .
J: TRBJ2-2
CDR3: CASSSLAGGTGELFF

V: TRBV18
size: .
J: TRBJ1-1
CDR3: CASSPRGQNTEAFF

V: TRBV19
size: .
J: TRBJ1-1
CDR3: CASSTLQGGVNTEAFF

V: TRBV4-2
size: .
J: TRBJ2-7
CDR3: CASSQGSAGDREQYF

V: TRBV10-3
size: .
J: TRBJ2-3
CDR3: CAVQTSGGTDTQYF

V: TRBV6-5
size: .
J: TRBJ1-2
CDR3: CASSYSGQHYGYTF

V: TRBV5-1
size: .
J: TRBJ2-3
CDR3: CASSPGLVGTDTQYF

V: TRBV19
size: .
J: TRBJ2-3
CDR3: CASSALSGSSTDTQYF

V: TRBV10-3
size: .
J: TRBJ1-5
CDR3: CAISASGLQNQPQHF

V: TRBV6-5
size: .
J: TRBJ1-1
CDR3: CASSRRQGENTEAFF

V: TRBV5-1
size: once
J: TRBJ1-4
CDR3: CASSLAGELFF

V: TRBV7-8
size: .
J: TRBJ2-1
CDR3: CASSPRSLAGGWEQFF

V: TRBV2
size: .
J: TRBJ1-4
CDR3: CASSPDRESNEKLFF

V: TRBV7-3
size: once
J: TRBJ2-2
CDR3: CASSLGNMNTGELFF

V: TRBV5-1
size: .
J: TRBJ2-5
CDR3: CASSSQGYPLMETQYF

V: TRBV27
size: few
J: TRBJ1-2
CDR3: CASSLLTGTGIYGYTF

V: TRBV27
size: .
J: TRBJ1-2
CDR3: CASSLTGGYGYTF

V: TRBV7-6
size: few
J: TRBJ2-7
CDR3: CASSLEGQGKYHEQYF

V: TRBV7-9
size: .
J: TRBJ1-1
CDR3: CASSLTVNTEAFF

V: TRBV7-2
size: once
J: TRBJ1-3
CDR3: CASSTTGGTGNTIYF